These 20 T cell receptor beta chains originate from one sample sequenced in a study of blood T cell repertoires in COVID-19 (dated by TCRdb to 2018 to 2020). Preparation of the library involved the immunoSEQ multiplex PCR assay. This is the immuneACCESS table as TCRdb keeps it, with only in-frame sequences that have V and J called. A part of the clones is gone; compared with another copy, unresolved V genes explain less than half, and the rest is unexplained. For this sample there are roughly 500,000 clones; roughly 88% appear just once. The leading ten clones occupy roughly 3.2% of the sample. Material for sequencing was peripheral blood. The receptors stem from a human donor in a cohort sampled during active COVID-19.

This chain links TRBV19 with TRBJ2-3; D is undetermined. The CDR3 runs to 14 residues. Germline values: CDR1 LNHDA, CDR2 SQIVND (reference sequence). Trimming shortened V by 4 bases and J by 3 bases, and 11 bases separated the two germline ends. The CDR3 loop is CASSKLVSTDTQYF. CDR3 in DNA: TGTGCCAGTAGTAAACTCGTGTCGACAGATACGCAGTATTTT.

This clone was observed a single time. The chain couples TRBV30 to TRBJ2-7, with 9 bases aligning to TRBD1. The CDR3 consists of 14 residues. J gave up 5 bases and V 1 base, and 6 bases lay outside the gene matches. Germline V gene sequence: CDR1 GTSNPN, CDR2 SVGIG (reference sequence). In DNA, the CDR3 is TGTGCCTGGAGTGCCGGACAGGGGAGGAACGAGCAGTACTTC. Translation gives CAWSAGQGRNEQYF.

Ten or more counts support this clone. The V gene is TRBV10-3, the J gene TRBJ2-7, with D perhaps matching TRBD2 (7 bases). CDR3 size: 16 residues. CDR1 and CDR2 from the germline V gene are ENHRY and SYGVKD. V was cut by 4 bases and J by 6 bases, with 22 bases left in between. This CDR3 reads CAISGPRGASDLEQYF. CDR3 sequence (DNA): TGTGCCATCAGTGGCCCCCGGGGGGCTAGCGATCTCGAGCAGTACTTC.

This clone was detected a few times. This rearrangement joins TRBV19 to TRBJ1-6; 9 nucleotides match TRBD1. Germline trimming cut 7 bases from V and 15 bases from J; bases unmatched to any gene: 10. The length of the CDR3 is 13 residues. Germline V gene sequence: CDR1 LNHDA, CDR2 SQIVND (reference sequence). CDR3: CASTDRGPTRLHF. DNA of the CDR3: TGTGCCAGTACGGACAGGGGCCCCACTCGCCTCCACTTT.

The chain couples TRBV30 to TRBJ2-1, with 7 bases lining up with TRBD2. The V gene end was trimmed by 2 bases and the J gene end by 9 bases; junction bases not matched to a gene: 10. Germline V gene data show CDR1 as GTSNPN and CDR2 as SVGIG (reference sequence). This CDR3 has 14 amino acids. CDR3 DNA sequence: TGTGCCTGGAGTCTCCAGCGGGATGGGGGTGAGCAGTTCTTC. Its protein product is CAWSLQRDGGEQFF.

The V gene is TRBV24-1, the J gene TRBJ2-1; 14 nucleotides line up with TRBD2. The ends lost 4 bases at V and 0 bases at J; junction bases unmatched: 4. The CDR3 spans 18 residues. CDR1 KGHDR and CDR2 SFDVKD come from the germline V gene. DNA for the CDR3: TGTGCCACCAGTGACCCCGGGACTAGCGGGAGCTCCTACAATGAGCAGTTCTTC. Its protein is CATSDPGTSGSSYNEQFF.

The chain recombines TRBV21-1 with TRBJ2-2; the DNA was not compared with TRBD1, the D call given in the table. TRBV21-1 is annotated as a pseudogene. This CDR3 has 18 amino acids. CDR3 in amino acids: CASSKRTGAPKNTGELFF. Here the CDR3 DNA reads TGTGCCAGCAGCAAGCGGACAGGGGCTCCCAAGAACACCGGGGAGCTGTTTTTT.

J is TRBJ2-2 and V is TRBV29-1, with 15 bases aligning to TRBD2. The CDR3 spans 15 residues. Germline CDR1 and CDR2: SQVTM and ANQGSEA. The trim removed 6 bases at V and 7 bases at J, leaving 6 bases unmatched. The CDR3 sequence: CSVDGLAGGVGELFF. Here the CDR3 DNA reads TGCAGCGTCGATGGACTAGCGGGAGGGGTCGGGGAGCTGTTTTTT.

The chain links TRBV19 to TRBJ2-3, with 11 bases fitting TRBD2. CDR3 length: 15 amino acids. V was clipped by 4 bases and J by 1 base; unmatched bases: 1. The germline V gene encodes CDR1 LNHDA and CDR2 SQIVND (reference sequence). The CDR3: CASSKLAGGTDTQYF. The DNA for the CDR3 is TGTGCCAGTAGTAAACTAGCGGGAGGCACAGATACGCAGTATTTT.

Many counts were recorded for this clone. This chain uses TRBV2 with TRBJ1-1; D is ambiguous. Germline lookup yields CDR1 SNHLY and CDR2 FYNNEI. Trimming took 3 bases from V and 2 from J, leaving 7 bases between them. The CDR3 sequence is 13 residues long. The CDR3 reads CASSERENTEAFF. The CDR3 DNA reads as TGTGCCAGCAGTGAGAGAGAAAACACTGAAGCTTTCTTT.

The gene calls are TRBV6-5 and TRBJ2-1; the match to TRBD1 covers 7 bases. V dropped 4 bases and J dropped 4; count of bases not matched to a gene: 7. The length of the CDR3 is 15 residues. Germline V gene data show CDR1 as MNHEY and CDR2 as SVGAGI. Written as DNA, the CDR3 is TGTGCCAGCAGTTTAATGGGACAGCGTTACAATGAGCAGTTCTTC. Protein product: CASSLMGQRYNEQFF.

The rearrangement links TRBV28 to TRBJ2-2; 8 bases fit TRBD1. Per the germline V gene, CDR1 is MDHEN and CDR2 is SYDVKM. CDR3 length equals 16 residues. V shed 4 bases, J shed 5 bases, and the junction held 9 bases outside the gene matches. The CDR3: CASSSLDRAGTGELFF. DNA of the CDR3: TGTGCCAGCAGTTCCCTGGACAGGGCTGGGACCGGGGAGCTGTTTTTT.

J is TRBJ2-2 and V is TRBV7-3, with 8 bases that match TRBD1. The CDR3 loop spans 15 amino acids. J gave up 3 bases and V 2 bases, and 2 bases lay outside the gene matches. CDR1 is SGHTA, CDR2 FQGTGA, per germline. The CDR3 sequence: CASSLGQGDTGELFF. CDR3 sequence (DNA): TGTGCCAGCAGCTTAGGACAGGGCGACACCGGGGAGCTGTTTTTT.

The V call is TRBV11-2, the J call TRBJ1-5, with D possibly matching TRBD1 (5 bases). This CDR3 spans 14 amino acids. The V and J ends lost 4 bases and 4 bases respectively, with 11 bases between them. Germline V gene lookup returns CDR1 SGHAT and CDR2 FQNNGV. This chain's CDR3 is CASSSTSGNQPQHF. CDR3 bases: TGTGCCAGCAGCTCCACCTCAGGGAATCAGCCCCAGCATTTT.

The gene calls are TRBV18 and TRBJ1-2, with no clear D. The germline gives CDR1 KGHSH, CDR2 LQKENI. This CDR3 has 14 residues. Trimming shortened V by 2 bases and J by 5 bases, and 12 bases separated the two germline ends. The CDR3 DNA follows: TGTGCCAGCTCACCAAACCCAGGCCCTTATGGCTACACCTTC. Its protein product is CASSPNPGPYGYTF.

V and J are TRBV19 and TRBJ1-1, with D possibly TRBD1 on 5 matching bases. Germline assignment: CDR1 LNHDA and CDR2 SQIVND (reference sequence). The CDR3 consists of 13 residues. Between the trimmed V and J ends, which lost 4 bases and 2 bases, there was a span of 8 bases. The CDR3 DNA reads TGTGCCAGTAGTAGCAGGGCTAACACTGAAGCTTTCTTT. As protein: CASSSRANTEAFF.

The chain's CDR3 is CASSWGWSSGQETQYF. DNA for the CDR3: TGTGCCAGCAGTTGGGGATGGAGCAGCGGACAAGAGACCCAGTACTTC. The rearrangement links TRBV27 to TRBJ2-5, with D perhaps TRBD2 (5 bases). This CDR3 is built from 16 residues. Trimming removed 4 bases from V and 2 bases from J, with 17 bases in between. Germline V gene sequence: CDR1 MNHEY, CDR2 SMNVEV (reference sequence).

This chain connects TRBV28 to TRBJ2-1, with TRBD2 identical over 14 bases. V lost 3 bases to trimming and J lost 7 bases; unmatched junction nucleotides: 8. CDR1 is MDHEN and CDR2 is SYDVKM in the germline V gene. The CDR3 extends over 17 amino acids. CDR3 protein: CASSFHRGTSGRNEQFF. In DNA form, the CDR3 reads TGTGCCAGCAGTTTCCACCGGGGGACTAGCGGGAGAAATGAGCAGTTCTTC. Together with reference TRBV28 and TRBJ2-1, the CDR3 gives the full variable domain: DVKVTQSSRYLVKRTGEKVFLECVQDMDHENMFWYRQDPGLGLRLIYFSYDVKMKEKGDIPEGYSVSREKKERFSLILESASTNQTSMYLCASSFHRGTSGRNEQFFGPGTRLTVL.

The chain employs TRBV3-1 (or the pseudogene TRBV3-2) and TRBJ2-7; 12 bases are a match to TRBD2. Germline trimming cut 2 bases from V and 1 base from J; bases unmatched to any gene: 6. Germline assignment: CDR1 LGHDT and CDR2 YNNKEL (reference sequence). This CDR3 is 17 amino acids long. In DNA form, the CDR3 reads TGTGCCAGCAGCCAACCCGGACTAGCGGGAATATCCTACGAGCAGTACTTC. Translation gives CASSQPGLAGISYEQYF.

V and J are TRBV6-2 or TRBV6-3 and TRBJ2-7; TRBD1 matches 7 bases. The CDR3 length is 15 residues. The trim removed 6 bases at V and 0 bases at J, leaving 8 bases unmatched. Germline CDR1 MNHEY, CDR2 SVGEGT. In DNA form, the CDR3 reads TGTGCCAGCAGGCCTTACAGGGGCCCCTCCTACGAGCAGTACTTC. Translation gives CASRPYRGPSYEQYF.